The present TCR beta chain was sequenced within a study of blood T cell repertoires in COVID-19. Overall study: PBMCs, B-cell-depleted T cells, or T cells were the source of the cDNA or gDNA that made up the material.

As processed by the authors: For nucleated cells, counts were estimated from reference gene primer amplification. Here immunoSEQ multiplex PCR was the method, and the copy in TCRdb shows in-frame clones only, minus some. V and J calls and clone size are those listed in that table; D and trimming were worked out from the DNA. The data hold about 150,000 clones, with about 87% observed a single time. V was trimmed by 2 bases and J by 2 bases, leaving 13 bases between them. The length of the CDR3 is 15 residues. Germline CDR1 and CDR2: LGHDT and YNNKEL (reference sequence). This clonotype was sampled from a woman older than 75 with COVID-19, enrolled during active disease. Sample: peripheral blood. The V and J genes are TRBV3-1 (or the pseudogene TRBV3-2) and TRBJ2-7; a weak D match, TRBD1 (6 bases). The chain's CDR3 is CASSQNRAPAYEQYF. CDR3 bases: TGTGCCAGCAGCCAAAACAGGGCCCCCGCCTACGAGCAGTACTTC.